This TCR beta chain appears in the sequencing data of a study of CD8+ T cells in alopecia areata. At the level of the study: Tofacitinib treatment spanned 6 to 18 months, with 6 months off drug afterward.

The authors extracted RNA and reverse transcribed it into cDNA as the sequencing template. TCRdb keeps only in-frame clones here, not all; method: immunoSEQ multiplex PCR. The table has approximately 140,000 clones, over 45% seen once. From alopecia areata patients, lesional scalp punch biopsies and peripheral blood were collected. Study-wide findings and caveats: Greater clonality was observed in lesional scalp samples, especially alopecia totalis/universalis, versus normal scalp.

The CDR3 runs to 15 residues. Germline V gene lookup returns CDR1 SNHLY and CDR2 FYNNEI. The trim removed 5 bases at V and 2 bases at J, leaving 3 bases unmatched. Remarks on this clone: Its antigen is undetermined.

This chain links TRBV2 with TRBJ2-2, with 9 bases matching TRBD1. This clonotype originated in a human donor with alopecia areata. The sequenced sample consisted of CD4+ T cells sorted from blood. This CDR3 reads CASSPTGGNTGELFF. Here the CDR3 DNA reads TGTGCCAGCAGTCCGACAGGGGGTAACACCGGGGAGCTGTTTTTT.